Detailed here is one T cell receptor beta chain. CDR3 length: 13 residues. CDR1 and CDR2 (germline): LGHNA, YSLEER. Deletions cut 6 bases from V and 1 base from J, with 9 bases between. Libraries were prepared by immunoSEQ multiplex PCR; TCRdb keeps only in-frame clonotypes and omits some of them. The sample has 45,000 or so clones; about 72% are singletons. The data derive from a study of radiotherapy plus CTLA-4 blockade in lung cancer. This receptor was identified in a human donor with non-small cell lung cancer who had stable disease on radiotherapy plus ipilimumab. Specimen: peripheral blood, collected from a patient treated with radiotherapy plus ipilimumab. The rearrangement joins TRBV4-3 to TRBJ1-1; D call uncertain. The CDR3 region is CASSQTWNTEAFF. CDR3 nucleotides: TGCGCCAGCAGTCAGACCTGGAACACTGAAGCTTTCTTT.